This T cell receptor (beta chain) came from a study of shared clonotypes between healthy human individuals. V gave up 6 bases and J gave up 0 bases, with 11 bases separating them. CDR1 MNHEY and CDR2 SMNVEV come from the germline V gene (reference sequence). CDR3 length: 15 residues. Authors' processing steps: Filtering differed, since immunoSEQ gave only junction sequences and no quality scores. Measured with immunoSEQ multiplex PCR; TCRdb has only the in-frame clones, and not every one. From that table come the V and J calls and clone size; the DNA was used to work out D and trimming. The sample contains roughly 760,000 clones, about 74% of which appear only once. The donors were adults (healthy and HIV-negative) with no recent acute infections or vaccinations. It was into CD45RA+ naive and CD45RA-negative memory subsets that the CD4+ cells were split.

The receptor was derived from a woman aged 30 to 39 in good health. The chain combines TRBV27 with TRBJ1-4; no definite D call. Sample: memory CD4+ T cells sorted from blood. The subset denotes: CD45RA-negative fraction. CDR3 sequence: CASSTNSATNEKLFF. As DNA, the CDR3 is TGTGCCAGCAGCACCAACAGCGCAACTAATGAAAAACTGTTTTTT.